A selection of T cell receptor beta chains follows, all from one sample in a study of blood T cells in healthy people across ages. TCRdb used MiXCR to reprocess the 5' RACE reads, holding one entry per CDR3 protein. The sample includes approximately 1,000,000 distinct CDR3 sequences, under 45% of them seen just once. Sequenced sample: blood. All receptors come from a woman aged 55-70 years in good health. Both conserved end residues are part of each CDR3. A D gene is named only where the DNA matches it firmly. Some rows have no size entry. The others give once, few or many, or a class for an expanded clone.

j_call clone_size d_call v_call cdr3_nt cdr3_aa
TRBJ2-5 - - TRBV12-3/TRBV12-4 TGTGCCAGCACCGCACCGGGAGAGACCCAGTACTTC CASTAPGETQYF
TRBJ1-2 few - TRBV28 TGTGCCAGCAGTCATAACCGGGGCTACACCTTC CASSHNRGYTF
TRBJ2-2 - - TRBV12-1 TGTGCCAGCACCAAACAGGGTCAGTTCCCGGCCGGGGAGCTGTTTTTT CASTKQGQFPAGELFF
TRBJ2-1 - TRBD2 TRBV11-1 TGTGCCAGCAGGAAAGCGGGAGGCTACAATGAGCAGTTCTTC CASRKAGGYNEQFF
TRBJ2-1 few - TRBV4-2 TGTGCCAGCAGCCACGCGCCGGGTGGGACGGGACCCAATGAGCAGTTCTTC CASSHAPGGTGPNEQFF
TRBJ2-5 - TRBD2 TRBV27 TGTGCCAGCAGTCCATGGGGGGGAGGGCCCTTAGAGACCCAGTACTTC CASSPWGGGPLETQYF
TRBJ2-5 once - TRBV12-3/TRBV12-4 TGTGCCAGCACTACCGGGACTTTCAATGAGCAGTACTTC CASTTGTFNEQYF
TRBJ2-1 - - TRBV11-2 TGTGCCAGCAGCCAGAGTTATTATAGCGGCGAGCAGTTCTTC CASSQSYYSGEQFF
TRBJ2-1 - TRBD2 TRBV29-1 TGCAGCGTTGGGGGGACTAGCGGGGGACTGAGCTCCTACAATGAGCGGTTCTTC CSVGGTSGGLSSYNERFF
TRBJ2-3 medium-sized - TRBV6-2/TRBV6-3 TGTGCCAGCACCCAGAACACAGATACGCAGTATTTT CASTQNTDTQYF
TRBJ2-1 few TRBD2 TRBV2 TGTGCCAGCAGTTATTCTAGCGGGAGGTCTGAGTTCTTC CASSYSSGRSEFF
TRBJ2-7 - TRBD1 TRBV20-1 TGCAGTGCAGAAAGACAGGGGGCGTACGAGCAGTACTTC CSAERQGAYEQYF
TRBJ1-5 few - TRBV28 TGTGCCAGCAGCTCCGTGGCGGTTCAGCCCCAGCATTTT CASSSVAVQPQHF
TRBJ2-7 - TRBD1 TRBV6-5 TGTGCCAGCAGTTCACCGGGACAGGGGCGGTCCTACGAGCAGTACTTC CASSSPGQGRSYEQYF
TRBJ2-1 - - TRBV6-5 TGTGCCAGCAATGGACAGAACGAAGAGTTCTTC CASNGQNEEFF
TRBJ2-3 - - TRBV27 TGTGCCAGCAGTCCCCCTCTGGCCCCGCAGTATTTT CASSPPLAPQYF
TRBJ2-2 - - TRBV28 TGTGCCAGCAGTACTCCGAACACCGGGGAGCTGTTTTTT CASSTPNTGELFF
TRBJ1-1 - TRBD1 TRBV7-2 TGTGCCAGCAGCTTAATCTGGACAGGGCTATTGGCTGAAGCTTTCTTT CASSLIWTGLLAEAFF
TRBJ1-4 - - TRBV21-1 TGTGCCAGCAGCAAAGGCGGGGGCTTGAATGAAAAACTGTTTTTT CASSKGGGLNEKLFF
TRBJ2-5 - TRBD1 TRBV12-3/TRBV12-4 TGTGCCAGCAGTCCCCGATTGCGGCAGGGGGCGGAAGAGACCCAGTACTTC CASSPRLRQGAEETQYF
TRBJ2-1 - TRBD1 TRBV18 TGTGCCAGCTCCATGGGACAGGGGTCAGGCAATGAGCAGTTCTTC CASSMGQGSGNEQFF
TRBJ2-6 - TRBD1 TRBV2 TGTGCCAGCAGTGTGACTCAGGGGGCCCCTGGGGCCAACGTCCTGACTTTC CASSVTQGAPGANVLTF
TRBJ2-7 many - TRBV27 TGTGCCAGCAGTTTGAGACAGGCCTACGAGCAGTACTTC CASSLRQAYEQYF
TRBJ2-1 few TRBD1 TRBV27 TGTGCCAGCAGTTTAACAGGGACAGGATACAATGAGCAGTTCTTC CASSLTGTGYNEQFF
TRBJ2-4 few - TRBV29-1 TGCAGCGGCTTCCGTGGACGAACAACCAAAAACATTCAGTACTTC CSGFRGRTTKNIQYF
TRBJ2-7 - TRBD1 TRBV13 TGTGCCAGCAGCTTTGGTGGTCGGGACAGTACCTACGAGCAGTACTTC CASSFGGRDSTYEQYF
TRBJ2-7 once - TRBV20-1 TGCAGTGCCGAAAGCCACGAGCAGTACTTC CSAESHEQYF
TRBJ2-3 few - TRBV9 TGTGCCAGCAGCGTATCTCCCAGAGATACGCAGTATTTT CASSVSPRDTQYF
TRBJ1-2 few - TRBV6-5 TGTGCCAGCAGGCTGGACAGCAACTATGGCTACACCTTC CASRLDSNYGYTF
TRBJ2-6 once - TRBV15 TGTGCCACCAGCGGGAGGACCTCTGGGGCCAACGTCCTGACTTTC CATSGRTSGANVLTF
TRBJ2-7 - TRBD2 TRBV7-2 TGTGCCAGCAGCTTCATGTTACTAGCGACCGAGCAGTACTTC CASSFMLLATEQYF
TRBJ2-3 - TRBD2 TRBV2 TGTGCCGGCAGTGGGACTAGCAGCACGGATACGCAGTATTTT CAGSGTSSTDTQYF
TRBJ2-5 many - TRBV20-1 TGCAGTGCTAGAGACTTTTCAGGGGCGAGACAAGAGACCCAGTACTTC CSARDFSGARQETQYF
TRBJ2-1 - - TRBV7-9 TGTGCCAGCAGCTTAACCCGTCGGGAAGTGGGTGAGCAGTTCTTC CASSLTRREVGEQFF
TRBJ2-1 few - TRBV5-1 TGCGCCAGCAGCCCGGGCCCGGCGGACCCCAATGAGCAGTTCTTC CASSPGPADPNEQFF
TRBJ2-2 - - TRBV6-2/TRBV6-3 TGTGCCAGCAGTTACTCGATTGACCCCCGGGACTTTAACACCGGGGAGCTGTTTTTT CASSYSIDPRDFNTGELFF
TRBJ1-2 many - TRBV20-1 TGCAGTGCCAACCCGACAGGTTCCGACTACGGCTACACCTTC CSANPTGSDYGYTF
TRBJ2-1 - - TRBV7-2 TGTGCCAGCAGCTTCACACCGGGCTATGAGCAGTTCTTC CASSFTPGYEQFF
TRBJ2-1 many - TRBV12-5 TGTGCTAGTGGTTTGGTACACGAGCGCTCCTACAATGAGCAGTTCTTC CASGLVHERSYNEQFF
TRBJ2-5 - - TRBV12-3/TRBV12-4 TGTGCCAGCAGTTTAAGGTTAAATCAAGAGACCCAGTACTTC CASSLRLNQETQYF